This T cell receptor beta chain came from a study of OX40 agonist ivuxolimab in advanced cancers. Clones were sequenced by immunoSEQ multiplex PCR, and TCRdb holds only the in-frame ones, with some missing. The sample holds around 90,000 clones, 70% to 90% seen once. This CDR3 is 14 amino acids long. V was cut by 6 bases and J by 0 bases, with 9 bases left in between. Germline V gene data show CDR1 as MNHEY and CDR2 as SMNVEV (reference sequence). Whole-study findings and limits: At 0.1 to 3.0 mg/kg and by week 6, CD4+ and CD8+ T cells in the blood had expanded clonally. CD4+ T cells averaged fewer expanded clones than CD8+ T cells.

Samples were taken at baseline and on day 1 of cycles 4 and 7. A remark on this clone: Antigen specificity is unknown.

This receptor was taken from an adult with an advanced solid tumor such as melanoma, head and neck, liver or kidney cancer. Sequencing was performed on CD4+ or CD8+ T cells sorted from blood, taken in a trial of the OX40 agonist ivuxolimab. The rearrangement links TRBV27 to TRBJ2-1; possibly TRBD1 for D (5 bases). The CDR3, as DNA: TGTGCCAGCAGCCAGGGTAGCTCCTACAATGAGCAGTTCTTC. The encoded protein is CASSQGSSYNEQFF.